This T cell receptor beta chain came from a study of blood T cell repertoires in COVID-19. Authors' analysis steps: It was from reference gene primer amplification that nucleated cell counts were estimated. The data were produced by immunoSEQ multiplex PCR, yet TCRdb's version contains in-frame clones alone and is incomplete. Clone size and V and J calls were adopted from that table, with D and trimming inferred from the DNA. Seen here are around 98,000 clones, roughly 83% observed once, and the top ten hold 15% to 20%. Germline V gives CDR1 SNHLY, CDR2 FYNNEI. V lost 6 bases and J lost 7, with 9 bases in between. The CDR3 length is 12 residues. This clone was detected a few times.

The sequence derives from a woman in her sixties with acute or convalescent COVID-19. The gene calls are TRBV2 and TRBJ1-4, with a tentative D call TRBD1 (5 bases). The specimen sequenced was peripheral blood. The CDR3 nucleotides are TGTGCCAGCAGGCAGGGAACTGAAAAACTGTTTTTT. It yields the protein CASRQGTEKLFF.